Listed below are T cell receptor beta chains from one sample, sequenced in a study of CD8 T cells in Susac syndrome. TCRdb redid the calling of the immunoSEQ multiplex PCR reads with MiXCR, one entry per CDR3 protein. The table has about 150,000 distinct CDR3 sequences, about 96% seen once. Sequenced material: CD4+ T cells from PBMCs. The source of these receptors is a human donor with Susac syndrome. Each CDR3 is given with its conserved first and last residue. D genes are given only for firm matches. Clone size is given for some rows only: seen once, a few or many times, or a class if the clone is expanded.

d_call | clone_size | j_call | v_call | cdr3_nt | cdr3_aa
NA | NA | TRBJ2-3 | TRBV3-1 | TGTGCCAGCAGCCAAGGGCGGTCCTTCACAGATACGCAGTATTTT | CASSQGRSFTDTQYF
NA | NA | TRBJ1-5 | TRBV6-2/TRBV6-3 | TGTGCCAGCAGGGCAGTGGATCGGGGCAATCAGCCCCAGCATTTT | CASRAVDRGNQPQHF
NA | NA | TRBJ2-3 | TRBV29-1 | TGCAGCGTTGTGGCTAGCACCCGCACAGATACGCAGTATTTT | CSVVASTRTDTQYF
TRBD2 | NA | TRBJ2-7 | TRBV6-5 | TGTGCCAGCACTCCGACTAGCGGGAGGTACGAGCAGTACTTC | CASTPTSGRYEQYF
NA | NA | TRBJ1-2 | TRBV7-9 | TGTGCCAGCAGCTCCCTTGTGAGGGAGCATGGCTACACCTTC | CASSSLVREHGYTF
NA | NA | TRBJ2-1 | TRBV3-1 | TGTGCCAGCAGCCAAGATGAAGAGGACAATGAGCAGTTCTTC | CASSQDEEDNEQFF
TRBD2 | NA | TRBJ2-3 | TRBV10-3 | TGTACAACTAGCGGGGGTTTCGCGGATACGCAGTATTTT | CTTSGGFADTQYF
NA | NA | TRBJ1-3 | TRBV30 | TGTGCCTGGTCAAGAACCTCGTACTCTGGAAACACCATATATTTT | CAWSRTSYSGNTIYF
NA | NA | TRBJ1-3 | TRBV2 | TGTGCCAGCAGTGACGACCAGGGCAACACCATATATTTT | CASSDDQGNTIYF
NA | NA | TRBJ2-5 | TRBV20-1 | TGCAGTGCTAGACCTGTTCGGACAACAAGCCAAGAGACCCAGTACTTC | CSARPVRTTSQETQYF
TRBD1 | NA | TRBJ2-3 | TRBV7-9 | TGTGCCAGCAGCTCCGCGGACAGGGGATTCACAGATACGCAGTATTTT | CASSSADRGFTDTQYF
TRBD2 | NA | TRBJ2-1 | TRBV27 | TGTGCCAGCAATCCCAACCCACGGGTAGCGGGACGCGGGTCCTACAATGAGCAGTTCTTC | CASNPNPRVAGRGSYNEQFF
TRBD2 | once | TRBJ2-3 | TRBV29-1 | TGCAGCGCCCGACTAGCGGGAGGGGTCGATACGCAGTATTTT | CSARLAGGVDTQYF
NA | NA | TRBJ1-2 | TRBV29-1 | TGCAGCGTCCGGACAACCGACAACTATGGCTACACCTTC | CSVRTTDNYGYTF
NA | NA | TRBJ2-5 | TRBV20-1 | TGCAGTGCTAGGTTGGGGACTTCCCAAGAGACCCAGTACTTC | CSARLGTSQETQYF
NA | few | TRBJ2-7 | TRBV6-2/TRBV6-3 | TGTGCCAGCAGTCAATCCAACTACGAGCAGTACTTC | CASSQSNYEQYF
TRBD1 | NA | TRBJ1-6 | TRBV3-1 | TGTGCCAGCAGCCCCTATACCCAGACAGGGTCGAGCTCACCCCTCCACTTT | CASSPYTQTGSSSPLHF
NA | NA | TRBJ1-6 | TRBV5-4 | TGTGCCAGCAGCTTCAGGGAAGGGGTGGGTTCACCCCTCCACTTT | CASSFREGVGSPLHF
NA | NA | TRBJ2-1 | TRBV6-2/TRBV6-3 | TGTGCCAGCAGGATAACAGGGCTTTCGTCCAATGAGCAGTTCTTC | CASRITGLSSNEQFF
NA | NA | TRBJ2-5 | TRBV28 | TGTGCCAGCAGTCTTAATTCCGGGGCAACCCAAGAGACCCAGTACTTC | CASSLNSGATQETQYF
TRBD1 | once | TRBJ2-6 | TRBV6-1 | TGTGCCAGCAGCTCCGACAGGGGAGGCACTGGGGCCAACGTCCTGACTTTC | CASSSDRGGTGANVLTF
NA | NA | TRBJ1-1 | TRBV20-1 | TGCAGTGCTACAGGGGATAACATGAACACTGAAGCTTTCTTT | CSATGDNMNTEAFF
TRBD2 | NA | TRBJ2-3 | TRBV25-1 | TGTGCCAGCAGTGGGGGACTAGCGGGAGGAGATACGCAGTATTTT | CASSGGLAGGDTQYF
TRBD2 | NA | TRBJ2-1 | TRBV29-1 | TGCAGCGTTGAGCGGACTAGCTCCTACAATGAGCAGTTCTTC | CSVERTSSYNEQFF
TRBD1 | NA | TRBJ1-2 | TRBV30 | TGTGCCTGGACCAGGACAGGGCACTATGGCTACACCTTC | CAWTRTGHYGYTF
NA | NA | TRBJ2-3 | TRBV5-1 | TGCGCCAGCAGCTTGGAAACGGGACGGCCCACAGATACGCAGTATTTT | CASSLETGRPTDTQYF
TRBD2 | NA | TRBJ2-7 | TRBV7-2 | TGTGCCAGCAGCTTACGTCCCGGGACTAGCGAGGCCGAGCAGTACTTC | CASSLRPGTSEAEQYF
NA | NA | TRBJ1-2 | TRBV29-1 | TGCAGCGTTGAATACAGGGCGGGACCGATCTATGGCTACACCTTC | CSVEYRAGPIYGYTF
NA | NA | TRBJ1-1 | TRBV20-1 | TGCAGTGCCCCCCAAGAGGGCAGAGACACTGAAGCTTTCTTT | CSAPQEGRDTEAFF
NA | NA | TRBJ1-1 | TRBV3-1 | TGTGCCAGCAGCCAGGGCGGACGGACTGAAGCTTTCTTT | CASSQGGRTEAFF
NA | NA | TRBJ2-2 | TRBV30 | TGTGCCTGGAGTAGGCTGGCGAACACCGGGGAGCTGTTTTTT | CAWSRLANTGELFF
NA | NA | TRBJ2-3 | TRBV3-1 | TGTGCCAGCAGCCAAGACTACAGGACCAGCGATACGCAGTATTTT | CASSQDYRTSDTQYF
NA | once | TRBJ2-7 | TRBV30 | TGTGCCTGGAATCCGGGGGCAGGTTACGAGCAGTACTTC | CAWNPGAGYEQYF
NA | NA | TRBJ2-1 | TRBV12-3/TRBV12-4 | TGTGCCAGCATCTCTGGGAATGAGCAGTTCTTC | CASISGNEQFF
NA | NA | TRBJ1-5 | TRBV12-3/TRBV12-4 | TGTGCCAGCAGTTTGGGGGGCGGAGGCAATCAGCCCCAGCATTTT | CASSLGGGGNQPQHF
NA | NA | TRBJ1-5 | TRBV12-3/TRBV12-4 | TGTGCCAGCAGTTTGGGTGAGGGGTATAGCAATCAGCCCCAGCATTTT | CASSLGEGYSNQPQHF
NA | NA | TRBJ1-1 | TRBV18 | TGTGCCAGCTCACTCAAGAACACTGAAGCTTTCTTT | CASSLKNTEAFF
TRBD1 | NA | TRBJ1-2 | TRBV30 | TGTGCCTGGAGTCACTTACAGGGGTATAGTGGCTACACCTTC | CAWSHLQGYSGYTF
NA | few | TRBJ2-3 | TRBV2 | TGTGCCAGCAGGGCTTCAGATACGCAGTATTTT | CASRASDTQYF
NA | NA | TRBJ2-7 | TRBV30 | TGTGCCTGGAGTCCAGGAATCAGGTCATCCTACGAGCAGTACTTC | CAWSPGIRSSYEQYF
NA | NA | TRBJ1-6 | TRBV5-1 | TGCGCCAGCAGCTTGGATGGGGTTTGGAATTCACCCCTCCACTTT | CASSLDGVWNSPLHF
NA | NA | TRBJ2-5 | TRBV20-1 | TGCAGTGCTAGACGGGGGCCGACGAAGACCCAGTACTTC | CSARRGPTKTQYF